The clone carrying this T cell receptor (delta chain) showed up many times. The record originates from a study of gamma-delta T cells after stem cell transplantation. CDR3 length: 16 amino acids. Germline CDR1 reads GEAIGNYY; CDR2 reads EKD. The V gene end was trimmed by 3 bases and the J gene end by 3 bases; junction bases not matched to a gene: 10. TCRdb processed the RT-PCR reads again with the CATT caller. The repertoire holds fewer than 12,000 delta-chain clones, with 1.3% as singletons. Sequences were obtained from gamma-delta T cells. The sequence derives from a human donor. It is not recorded whose cells these are; they may come from a transplant donor. The rearrangement uses TRDV2 and TRDJ1; TRDD3 matches at 9 bases. The CDR3 spells CACDPMGDRGADKLIF. The CDR3 nucleotides read TGTGCCTGTGACCCTATGGGGGATAGGGGGGCCGATAAACTCATCTTT.